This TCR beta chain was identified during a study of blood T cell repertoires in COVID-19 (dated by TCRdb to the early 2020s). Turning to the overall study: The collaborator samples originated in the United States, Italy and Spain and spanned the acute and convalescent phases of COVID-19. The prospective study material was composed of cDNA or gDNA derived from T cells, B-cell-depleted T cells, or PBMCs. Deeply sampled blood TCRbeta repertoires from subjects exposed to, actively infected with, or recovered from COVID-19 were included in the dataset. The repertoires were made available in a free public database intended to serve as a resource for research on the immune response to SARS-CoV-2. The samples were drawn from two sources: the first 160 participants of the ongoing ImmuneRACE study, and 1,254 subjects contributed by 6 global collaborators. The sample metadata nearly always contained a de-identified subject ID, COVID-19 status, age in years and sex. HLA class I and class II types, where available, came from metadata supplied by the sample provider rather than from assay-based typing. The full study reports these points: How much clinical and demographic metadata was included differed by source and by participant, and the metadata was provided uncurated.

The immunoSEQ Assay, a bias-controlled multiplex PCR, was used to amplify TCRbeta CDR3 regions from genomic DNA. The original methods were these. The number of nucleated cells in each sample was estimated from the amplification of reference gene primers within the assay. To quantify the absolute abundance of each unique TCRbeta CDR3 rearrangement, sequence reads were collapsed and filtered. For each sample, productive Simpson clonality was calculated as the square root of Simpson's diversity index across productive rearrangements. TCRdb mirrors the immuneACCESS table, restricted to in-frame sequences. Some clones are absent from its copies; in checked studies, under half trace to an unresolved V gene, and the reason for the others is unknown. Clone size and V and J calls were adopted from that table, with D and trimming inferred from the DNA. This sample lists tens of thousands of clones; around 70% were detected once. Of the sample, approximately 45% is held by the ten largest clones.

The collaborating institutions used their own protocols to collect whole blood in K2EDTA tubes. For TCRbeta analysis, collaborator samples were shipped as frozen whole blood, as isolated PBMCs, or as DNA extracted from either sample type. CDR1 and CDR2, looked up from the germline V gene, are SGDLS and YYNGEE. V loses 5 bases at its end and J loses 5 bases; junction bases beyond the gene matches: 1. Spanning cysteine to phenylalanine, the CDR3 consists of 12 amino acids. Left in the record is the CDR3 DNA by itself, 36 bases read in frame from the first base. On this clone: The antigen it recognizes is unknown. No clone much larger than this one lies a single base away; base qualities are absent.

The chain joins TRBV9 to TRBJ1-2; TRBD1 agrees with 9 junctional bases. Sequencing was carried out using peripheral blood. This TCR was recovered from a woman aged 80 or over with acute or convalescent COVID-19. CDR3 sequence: CASRGQGYGYTF. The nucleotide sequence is TGTGCCAGCAGAGGACAGGGGTATGGCTACACCTTC.